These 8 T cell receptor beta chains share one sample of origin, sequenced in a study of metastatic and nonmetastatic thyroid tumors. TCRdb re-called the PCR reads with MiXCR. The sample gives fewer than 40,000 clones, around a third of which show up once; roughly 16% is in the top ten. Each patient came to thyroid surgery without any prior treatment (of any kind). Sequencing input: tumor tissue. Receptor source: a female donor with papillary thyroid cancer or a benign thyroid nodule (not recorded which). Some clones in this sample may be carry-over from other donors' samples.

DNA for the CDR3: TGCAGTGCTAGAGACAGGGCGGTCTATGGCTACACCTTC. This translates into CSARDRAVYGYTF. The rearrangement joins TRBV20-1 to TRBJ1-2; D is possibly TRBD1 (5 bases). Germline CDR1 and CDR2: DFQATT and SNEGSKA (reference sequence). V was cut by 0 bases and J by 4 bases, with 9 bases left in between. The CDR3 totals 13 residues.

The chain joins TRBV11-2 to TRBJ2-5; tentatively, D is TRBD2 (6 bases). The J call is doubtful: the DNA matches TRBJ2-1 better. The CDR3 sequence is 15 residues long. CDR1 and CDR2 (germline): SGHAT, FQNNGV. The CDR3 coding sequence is TGTGCCAGCAGCTTAAGGCTAGCGAGCCCCGGAGAGCAGTTCTTC. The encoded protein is CASSLRLASPGEQFF.

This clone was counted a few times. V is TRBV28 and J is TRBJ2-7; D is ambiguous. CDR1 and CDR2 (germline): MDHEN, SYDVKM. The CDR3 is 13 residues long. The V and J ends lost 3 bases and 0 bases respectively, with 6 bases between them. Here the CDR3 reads CASSFPGSYEQYF. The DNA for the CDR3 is TGTGCCAGCAGTTTCCCCGGCTCCTACGAGCAGTACTTC.

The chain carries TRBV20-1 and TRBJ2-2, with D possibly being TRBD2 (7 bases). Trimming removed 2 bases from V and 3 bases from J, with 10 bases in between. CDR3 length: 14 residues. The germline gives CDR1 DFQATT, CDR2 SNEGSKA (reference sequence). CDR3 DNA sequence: TGCAGTGCTAGATGGGAGGGGGACACCGGGGAGCTGTTTTTT. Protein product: CSARWEGDTGELFF.

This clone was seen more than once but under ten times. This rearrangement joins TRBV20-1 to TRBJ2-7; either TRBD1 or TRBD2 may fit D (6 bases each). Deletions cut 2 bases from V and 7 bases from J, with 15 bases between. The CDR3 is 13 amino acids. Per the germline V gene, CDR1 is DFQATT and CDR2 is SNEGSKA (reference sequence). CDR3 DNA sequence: TGCAGTGCTAGAAGAGGGGGGCTCGGGGAGCAGTACTTC. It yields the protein CSARRGGLGEQYF.

The CDR3 region is CAWRKDLATEAFF. The CDR3 coding sequence is TGTGCCTGGAGGAAGGACCTGGCCACTGAAGCTTTCTTT. This chain uses TRBV30 with TRBJ1-1; D call uncertain. Germline loops: CDR1 GTSNPN, CDR2 SVGIG (reference sequence). The ends were cut back, 3 bases at V and 4 bases at J, with 12 bases in the middle. This CDR3 region has 13 residues.

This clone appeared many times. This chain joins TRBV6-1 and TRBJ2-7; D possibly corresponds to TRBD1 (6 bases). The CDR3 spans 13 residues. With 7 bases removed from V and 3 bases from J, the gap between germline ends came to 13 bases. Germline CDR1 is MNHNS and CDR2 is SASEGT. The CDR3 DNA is TGTGCCAGCACCTGGGGACAAAACTACGAGCAGTACTTC. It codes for CASTWGQNYEQYF.

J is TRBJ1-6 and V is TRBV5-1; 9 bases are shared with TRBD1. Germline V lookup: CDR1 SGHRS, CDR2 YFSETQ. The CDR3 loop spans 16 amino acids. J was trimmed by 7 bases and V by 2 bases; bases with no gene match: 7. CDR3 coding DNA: TGCGCCAGCAGCTTTACACCGGGACAGGGAAATTCACCCCTCCACTTT. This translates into CASSFTPGQGNSPLHF.